The 29 T cell receptor beta chains given below trace back to one sample, sequenced in a study of OX40 agonist ivuxolimab in advanced cancers. Produced via immunoSEQ multiplex PCR; TCRdb's table is partial and in-frame only. The repertoire holds about 64,000 clones, with about four fifths as singletons. Sample: CD4+ or CD8+ T cells sorted from blood, taken in a trial of the OX40 agonist ivuxolimab. The receptors originated from an adult with an advanced solid tumor such as melanoma, head and neck, liver or kidney cancer.

This clone was counted between two and nine times. V usage is TRBV4-1 and J usage is TRBJ1-1; D not resolved. CDR1 is MGHRA, CDR2 YSYEKL, per germline. CDR3 length: 13 amino acids. V lost 0 bases and J lost 5, with 7 bases in between. The DNA for the CDR3 is TGCGCCAGCAGCCAAGATAGGGAGACTGAAGCTTTCTTT. This encodes CASSQDRETEAFF.

V gene TRBV2 combines with J gene TRBJ2-1; D is possibly TRBD1 or TRBD2 (5 bases each). The CDR3 is 15 amino acids. V lost 5 bases and J 0 bases, leaving 11 bases between the germline ends. CDR1 is SNHLY, CDR2 FYNNEI, per germline. This chain's CDR3 is CASSRDLNSYNEQFF. The DNA for the CDR3 is TGTGCCAGCAGTCGGGACCTAAACTCCTACAATGAGCAGTTCTTC.

The chain carries TRBV4-1 and TRBJ2-3, with TRBD2 matching 11 bases. Trimming cost V 0 bases and J 0 bases; bases outside gene matches: 8. The germline V gene has CDR1 MGHRA and CDR2 YSYEKL. The CDR3 runs to 19 residues. In DNA, the CDR3 is TGCGCCAGCAGCCAAGATAACTTACTAGCGGGGGTAAGCACAGATACGCAGTATTTT. Residues: CASSQDNLLAGVSTDTQYF.

The chain is built from TRBV7-2 and TRBJ2-1; D might be TRBD1 (6 bases). The V end lost 5 bases, the J end lost 0 bases, and 17 bases lay between the germline ends. CDR3 length: 17 amino acids. Germline values: CDR1 SGHTA, CDR2 FQGNSA. CDR3 bases: TGTGCCAGCAGCCACCCAGGGGCCAGGGTCTCCTACAATGAGCAGTTCTTC. As protein: CASSHPGARVSYNEQFF.

The V gene is TRBV19, the J gene TRBJ2-7; 7 bases line up with TRBD1. The CDR3 sequence is 16 residues long. Trimming at V came to 4 bases and at J to 6 bases, leaving 15 bases not matched to a gene. Germline V CDR1 and CDR2: LNHDA, SQIVND (reference sequence). In DNA, the CDR3 is TGTGCCAGTAGTAGTACCCGTTGGGACAGCTTGGGCGAGCAGTACTTC. It specifies CASSSTRWDSLGEQYF.

This clone rates as medium-sized. The chain's CDR3 is CASSLGQGFEKLFF. Here the CDR3 DNA reads TGTGCCAGCAGCCTGGGACAGGGGTTTGAAAAACTGTTTTTT. The chain recombines TRBV21-1 with TRBJ1-4; the table's D call TRBD1 went unverified against the DNA. TRBV21-1 is described as a pseudogene. The CDR3 sequence is 14 residues long.

This clone was seen only once. The chain uses TRBV5-1 and TRBJ1-1; no clear D. Per the germline V gene, CDR1 is SGHRS and CDR2 is YFSETQ. This CDR3 has 13 residues. With 3 bases removed from V and 4 bases from J, the gap between germline ends came to 10 bases. CDR3 coding DNA: TGCGCCAGCAGCTCCCGTGAGGGCACTGAAGCTTTCTTT. Encoded protein: CASSSREGTEAFF.

The chain employs TRBV27 and TRBJ2-3; D gene ambiguous. CDR1 and CDR2 from the germline V gene are MNHEY and SMNVEV (reference sequence). Trimming pared 2 bases from V and 0 bases from J, leaving 0 bases between. CDR3 length equals 12 residues. The CDR3 DNA is TGTGCCAGCAGTTTAAGCACAGATACGCAGTATTTT. This encodes CASSLSTDTQYF.

On this clone: Compared with germline, one end of the junction differs, possibly owing to a read error. The chain recombines TRBV19 with TRBJ1-2; perhaps TRBD1 as D (5 bases). Germline CDR1 LNHDA, CDR2 SQIVND (reference sequence). This CDR3 spans 13 amino acids. The CDR3 reads CASSLDSNYGYTF. CDR3 bases: TGTGCCAGTAGTCTAGACAGTAACTATGGCTACACCTTC.

This rearrangement joins TRBV7-3 to TRBJ1-2, with 9 bases identical to TRBD1. With 4 bases clipped from V and 5 bases from J, the junction kept 2 bases outside the gene matches. The V gene's germline CDR1 is SGHTA and CDR2 FQGTGA. CDR3 size: 13 residues. The CDR3 nucleotides are TGTGCCAGCAGCTCGGGACAGGGTTATGGCTACACCTTC. Translation gives CASSSGQGYGYTF.

The chain combines TRBV27 with TRBJ2-7; tentative D call: TRBD2 (6 bases). The CDR3 contains 16 residues. Germline assignment: CDR1 MNHEY and CDR2 SMNVEV (reference sequence). Trimming removed 2 bases at V and 2 bases at J, with 16 bases between. CDR3 loop: CASSLDYPGAPYEQYF. The CDR3 DNA reads as TGTGCCAGCAGTTTAGATTATCCGGGAGCCCCCTACGAGCAGTACTTC.

This clone came up a few times. The rearrangement links TRBV18 to TRBJ1-1, with 7 bases identical to TRBD1. V was clipped by 5 bases and J by 1 base; unmatched bases: 7. The CDR3 spans 15 residues. CDR1 is KGHSH, CDR2 LQKENI, per germline. DNA of the CDR3: TGTGCCAGCTCATCCCAACAGGGGCAGAACACTGAAGCTTTCTTT. It encodes CASSSQQGQNTEAFF.

This chain joins TRBV6-1 and TRBJ2-1; tentatively, D is TRBD2 (6 bases). V lost 9 bases to trimming and J lost 4 bases, with 16 bases between them. CDR1 MNHNS and CDR2 SASEGT come from the germline V gene. The CDR3 consists of 14 residues. This CDR3 is CASYRDSKYNEQFF. The CDR3 DNA reads as TGTGCCAGTTACCGGGACTCAAAATACAATGAGCAGTTCTTC.

The rearrangement links TRBV7-9 to TRBJ2-3; the D is unclear. V lost 3 bases and J 7 bases, leaving 11 bases between the germline ends. CDR1 and CDR2 from the germline V gene are SEHNR and FQNEAQ (reference sequence). The CDR3 covers 13 residues. CDR3 nucleotides: TGTGCCAGCAGCTTCAGCCCGACATATACGCAGTATTTT. As protein: CASSFSPTYTQYF.

The rearrangement joins TRBV2 to TRBJ2-5; 8 nucleotides line up with TRBD2. Germline CDR1 SNHLY, CDR2 FYNNEI. The CDR3 has 14 residues. The J segment lost 5 bases and the V segment lost 6 bases, leaving 8 bases of the junction unmatched. CDR3 residues: CASRERTSTETQYF. As DNA, the CDR3 is TGTGCCAGCAGGGAGCGGACTAGCACGGAGACCCAGTACTTC.

The chain employs TRBV4-1 and TRBJ2-7; 7 nucleotides align to TRBD2. The CDR3 length is 15 residues. CDR1 and CDR2 from the germline V gene are MGHRA and YSYEKL. Germline trimming cut 0 bases from V and 3 bases from J; bases unmatched to any gene: 5. The CDR3 DNA reads as TGCGCCAGCAGCCAAGATCGGCGGGAGAGCTACGAGCAGTACTTC. Amino acids: CASSQDRRESYEQYF.

This rearrangement joins TRBV15 to TRBJ2-5; D ambiguous. This CDR3 contains 14 residues. The germline gives CDR1 LNHNV, CDR2 YYDKDF (reference sequence). Trimming removed 0 bases from V and 1 base from J, with 6 bases in between. The CDR3: CATSRDRSQETQYF. In nucleotides, the CDR3 is TGTGCCACCAGCAGAGACAGAAGCCAAGAGACCCAGTACTTC.

The genes are TRBV7-2 and TRBJ2-3, with D unclear. The CDR3 has 16 amino acids. Trimming left V 2 bases short and J 1 base short, with 13 bases between. Germline CDR1 and CDR2: SGHTA and FQGNSA. The CDR3 protein is CASSLTVGSGTDTQYF. CDR3 sequence (DNA): TGTGCCAGCAGCTTAACGGTTGGGTCTGGCACAGATACGCAGTATTTT.

This clone was recorded only once. V usage is TRBV6-5 and J usage is TRBJ1-3; no clear D. The ends were cut back, 6 bases at V and 0 bases at J, with 9 bases in the middle. The CDR3 covers 14 residues. Germline CDR1 is MNHEY and CDR2 is SVGAGI. Written as DNA, the CDR3 is TGTGCCAGCAGCTTACTCAGCTCTGGAAACACCATATATTTT. Protein: CASSLLSSGNTIYF.

This chain links TRBV9 with TRBJ1-2, with TRBD1 matching over 7 bases. The CDR3 sequence is 16 residues long. The germline CDR1 and CDR2 sequences are SGDLS and YYNGEE. With V trimmed by 6 bases and J by 4 bases, 15 bases remained unmatched. The CDR3 DNA reads as TGTGCCAGCACATCCCAGGGGGACAGCTTTGGCTATGGCTACACCTTC. Encoded protein: CASTSQGDSFGYGYTF. Looking up the rest from reference TRBV9 and TRBJ1-2 gives the full variable domain: DSGVTQTPKHLITATGQRVTLRCSPRSGDLSVYWYQQSLDQGLQFLIQYYNGEERAKGNILERFSAQQFPDLHSELNLSSLELGDSALYFCASTSQGDSFGYGYTFGSGTRLTVV.

This chain joins TRBV21-1 and TRBJ1-6; the table's D call of TRBD1 was not tested on the DNA. TRBV21-1 is classified as a pseudogene. This CDR3 spans 15 amino acids. The CDR3 is CASSYPGQGESPLHF. The CDR3 bases are TGTGCCAGCAGCTATCCGGGACAGGGAGAGTCACCCCTCCACTTT.

This chain connects TRBV7-9 to TRBJ2-1, with 8 bases matching TRBD1. This CDR3 has 16 amino acids. V lost 1 base and J lost 6; bases outside the gene matches: 8. CDR1 is SEHNR, CDR2 FQNEAQ, per germline (reference sequence). The CDR3 sequence is CASSLGPSRGLNEQFF. CDR3 in DNA: TGTGCCAGCAGCTTAGGCCCTTCCAGGGGGCTCAATGAGCAGTTCTTC.

The rearrangement joins TRBV4-1 to TRBJ2-3, with unresolved D. Trimming took 0 bases from V and 1 from J, leaving 8 bases between them. Germline V lookup: CDR1 MGHRA, CDR2 YSYEKL. CDR3 size: 15 residues. The CDR3 region has the DNA TGCGCCAGCAGCCAAGATCGTGAGGGCACAGATACGCAGTATTTT. Its translation: CASSQDREGTDTQYF.

The CDR3 region has the DNA TGTGCCAGCAGCAAAGAGGCAAACTGCTACGAGCAGTACTTC. It is translated as CASSKEANCYEQYF. The V and J genes are TRBV21-1 and TRBJ2-7. TRBV21-1 is deemed a pseudogene. This CDR3 comprises 14 residues.

The J gene is TRBJ2-3, the V gene TRBV29-1, with D possibly TRBD2 on 6 matching bases. The ends were cut back, 3 bases at V and 7 bases at J, with 14 bases in the middle. CDR1 SQVTM and CDR2 ANQGSEA come from the germline V gene. CDR3 length equals 13 residues. The CDR3 loop is CSVDREERNTQYF. The CDR3, as DNA: TGCAGCGTTGATAGGGAGGAGCGAAATACGCAGTATTTT.

This clone came up many times. V is TRBV2 and J is TRBJ2-3, with TRBD2 matching over 7 bases. The CDR3 is 14 amino acids. In germline, CDR1 is SNHLY, CDR2 FYNNEI. After removal of 4 bases from V and 2 bases from J, the junction contained 3 bases not matched to a gene. The CDR3 loop reads CASSVGLDTDTQYF. The CDR3, as DNA: TGTGCCAGCAGTGTTGGACTAGACACAGATACGCAGTATTTT.

This clone has a single count. The rearrangement links TRBV2 to TRBJ2-1, with TRBD2 matching 9 bases. CDR1 SNHLY and CDR2 FYNNEI come from the germline V gene. Germline trimming cut 3 bases from V and 6 bases from J; bases unmatched to any gene: 9. This CDR3 region has 16 residues. The DNA for the CDR3 is TGTGCCAGCAGTGATCCCGGGACTAGCAACATCAATGAGCAGTTCTTC. Translation gives CASSDPGTSNINEQFF.

In this sample, this clone turned up once. The rearrangement joins TRBV19 to TRBJ1-5; possibly TRBD1 for D (5 bases). Germline CDR1 reads LNHDA; CDR2 reads SQIVND (reference sequence). Trimming cost V 5 bases and J 8 bases, with 22 bases left between them. The CDR3 is 16 amino acids. The CDR3 protein is CASSGGLFTLYEPQHF. The CDR3 DNA follows: TGTGCCAGTAGTGGGGGTCTATTCACGCTCTATGAGCCCCAGCATTTT. Full variable domain (outside the CDR3, taken from reference TRBV19 and TRBJ1-5): DGGITQSPKYLFRKEGQNVTLSCEQNLNHDAMYWYRQDPGQGLRLIYYSQIVNDFQKGDIAEGYSVSREKKESFPLTVTSAQKNPTAFYLCASSGGLFTLYEPQHFGDGTRLSIL.

This clone was recorded a few times. The chain has TRBV4-1 and TRBJ1-1; D is unresolved. CDR3 size: 14 residues. CDR1 MGHRA and CDR2 YSYEKL come from the germline V gene. The V end lost 5 bases, the J end lost 1 base, and 11 bases lay between the germline ends. The CDR3 DNA is TGCGCCAGCAGCGCAGAGCCAGAGAACACTGAAGCTTTCTTT. It is translated as CASSAEPENTEAFF.